Sequencing of this TCR beta chain was carried out in a study of blood T cells in healthy people across ages. The V end was cut by 6 bases, the J end by 8 bases, with 11 bases between. CDR1 is MNHEY, CDR2 SVGAGI, per germline. The length of the CDR3 is 12 residues. The donors, healthy Caucasians from Russia, were aged about 6 to 95. Together with a sample-barcoded 5' primer, a J-beta primer mix was included in a second PCR lasting about 7 to 11 cycles. Using its own MiXCR run on the 5' RACE reads, TCRdb lists one record per CDR3 protein. The data show about 1.7 million distinct CDR3 sequences, 28% seen once.

The chain recombines TRBV6-5 with TRBJ2-1, with no clear D. This TCR came from a woman aged 30 to 39 in good health. The source material was blood. CDR3 coding DNA: TGTGCCAGCAGAACGAGAGTCCATGAGCAGTTCTTC. Translation gives CASRTRVHEQFF.